This T cell receptor beta chain was found in a study of shared clonotypes between healthy human individuals. Terminally differentiated effector memory CD45RA+ cells were left out of the naive CD8 fraction, which was CD45RO-negative and positively selected for CCR7. Trimming took 4 bases from V and 5 from J, leaving 12 bases between them. This CDR3 has 14 residues. Germline V CDR1 and CDR2: MNHEY, SMNVEV (reference sequence). The protocol was immunoSEQ multiplex PCR, while the TCRdb copy is restricted to in-frame clones and leaves out a portion. This table holds about 2.2 million clones, 93% found once.

The clonotype originates from a man aged 18 to 35 in good health. Some clones in this sample may be carry-over from other donors' samples. The sample consisted of naive CD8+ T cells from PBMCs. This sequence joins TRBV27 and TRBJ1-5; perhaps TRBD1 as D (6 bases). The CDR3 here is CASSSQGGDQPQHF. The DNA for the CDR3 is TGTGCCAGCAGTTCACAGGGAGGAGATCAGCCCCAGCATTTT.